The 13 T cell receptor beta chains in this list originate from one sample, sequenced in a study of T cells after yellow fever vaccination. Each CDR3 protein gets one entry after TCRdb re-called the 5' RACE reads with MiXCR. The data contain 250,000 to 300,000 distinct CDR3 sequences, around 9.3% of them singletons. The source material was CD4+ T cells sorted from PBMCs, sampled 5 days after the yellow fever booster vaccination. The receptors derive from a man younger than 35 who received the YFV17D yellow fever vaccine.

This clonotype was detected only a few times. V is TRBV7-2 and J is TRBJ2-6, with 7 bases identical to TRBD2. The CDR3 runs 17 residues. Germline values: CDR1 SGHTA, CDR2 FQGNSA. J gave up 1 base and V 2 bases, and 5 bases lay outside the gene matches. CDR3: CASSLKGAGSGANVLTF. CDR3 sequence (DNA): TGTGCCAGCAGCTTAAAGGGAGCGGGGTCTGGGGCCAACGTCCTGACTTTC.

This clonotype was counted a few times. The CDR3 DNA sequence: TGTGCCAGCAGCTTGCGCAGGGGGACAGAAAAAAAACTGTTTTTT. Translated, it gives CASSLRRGTEKKLFF. The chain couples TRBV14 to TRBJ1-4; 7 bases fit TRBD1. With 5 bases clipped from V and 9 bases from J, the junction kept 12 bases outside the gene matches. The CDR3 loop spans 15 amino acids. CDR1 is SGHDN, CDR2 FVKESK, per germline.

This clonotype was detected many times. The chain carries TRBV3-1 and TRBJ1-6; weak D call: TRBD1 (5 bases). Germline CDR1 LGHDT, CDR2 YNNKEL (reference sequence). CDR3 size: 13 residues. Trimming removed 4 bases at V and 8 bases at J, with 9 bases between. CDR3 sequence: CASSPRRDSPLHF. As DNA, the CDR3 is TGTGCCAGCAGCCCCCGCAGGGATTCACCCCTCCACTTT. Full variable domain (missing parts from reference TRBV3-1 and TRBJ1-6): DTAVSQTPKYLVTQMGNDKSIKCEQNLGHDTMYWYKQDSKKFLKIMFSYNNKELIINETVPNRFSPKSPDKAHLNLHINSLELGDSAVYFCASSPRRDSPLHFGNGTRLTVT.

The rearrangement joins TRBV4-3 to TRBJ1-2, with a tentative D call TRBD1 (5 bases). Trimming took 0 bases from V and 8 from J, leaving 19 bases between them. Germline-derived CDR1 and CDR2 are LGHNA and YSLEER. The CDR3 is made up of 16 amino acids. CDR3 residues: CASSQETGRSLGGYTF. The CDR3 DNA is TGCGCCAGCAGCCAAGAAACGGGACGGTCCTTGGGAGGCTACACCTTC.

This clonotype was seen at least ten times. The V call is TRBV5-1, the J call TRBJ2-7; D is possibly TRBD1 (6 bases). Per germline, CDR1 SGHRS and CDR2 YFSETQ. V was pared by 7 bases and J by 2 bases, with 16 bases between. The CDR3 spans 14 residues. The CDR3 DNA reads TGCGCCAGCGTCGGACAGAGTCCGGCCTACGAGCAGTACGTC. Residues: CASVGQSPAYEQYV.

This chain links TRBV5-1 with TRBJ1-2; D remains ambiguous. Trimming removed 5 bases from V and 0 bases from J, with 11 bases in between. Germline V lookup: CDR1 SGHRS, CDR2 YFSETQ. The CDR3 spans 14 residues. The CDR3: CASRIAYANYGYTF. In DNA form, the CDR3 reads TGCGCCAGCAGAATAGCGTATGCTAACTATGGCTACACCTTC.

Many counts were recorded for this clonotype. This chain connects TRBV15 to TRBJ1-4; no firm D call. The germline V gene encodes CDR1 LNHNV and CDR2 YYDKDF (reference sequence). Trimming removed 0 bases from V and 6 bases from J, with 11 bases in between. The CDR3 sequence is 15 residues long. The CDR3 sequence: CATSRDLGWDEKLFF. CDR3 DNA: TGTGCCACCAGCAGAGATCTGGGGTGGGATGAAAAACTGTTTTTT. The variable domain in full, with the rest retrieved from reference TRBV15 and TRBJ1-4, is DAMVIQNPRYQVTQFGKPVTLSCSQTLNHNVMYWYQQKSSQAPKLLFHYYDKDFNNEADTPDNFQSRRPNTSFCFLDIRSPGLGDTAMYLCATSRDLGWDEKLFFGSGTQLSVL.

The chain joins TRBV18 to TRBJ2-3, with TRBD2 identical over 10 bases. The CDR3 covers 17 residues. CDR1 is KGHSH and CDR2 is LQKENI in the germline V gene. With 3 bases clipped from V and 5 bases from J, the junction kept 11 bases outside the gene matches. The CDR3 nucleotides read TGTGCCAGCTCACCGGCCAGCGGGGGGGCCTTTCGAGATACGCAGTATTTT. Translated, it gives CASSPASGGAFRDTQYF.

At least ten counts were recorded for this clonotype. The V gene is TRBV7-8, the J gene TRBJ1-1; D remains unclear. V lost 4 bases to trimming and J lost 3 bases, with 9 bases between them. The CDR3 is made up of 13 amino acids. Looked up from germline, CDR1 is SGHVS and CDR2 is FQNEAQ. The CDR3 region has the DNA TGTGCCAGCAGCTACCCACCGTACACTGAAGCTTTCTTT. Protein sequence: CASSYPPYTEAFF.

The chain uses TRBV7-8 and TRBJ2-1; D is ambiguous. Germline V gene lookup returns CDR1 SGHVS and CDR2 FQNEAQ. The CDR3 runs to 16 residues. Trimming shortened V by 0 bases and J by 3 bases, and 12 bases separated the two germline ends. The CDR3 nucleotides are TGTGCCAGCAGCTTAGCGGGTCGCGCGCTCTACAATGAGCAGTTCTTC. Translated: CASSLAGRALYNEQFF.

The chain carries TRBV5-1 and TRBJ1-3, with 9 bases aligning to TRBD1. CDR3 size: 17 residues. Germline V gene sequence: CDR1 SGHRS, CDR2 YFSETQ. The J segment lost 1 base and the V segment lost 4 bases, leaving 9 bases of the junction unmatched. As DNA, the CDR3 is TGCGCCAGCAGCCGAGCGGGACAGGGATTTTCTGGAAACACCATATATTTT. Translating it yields CASSRAGQGFSGNTIYF.

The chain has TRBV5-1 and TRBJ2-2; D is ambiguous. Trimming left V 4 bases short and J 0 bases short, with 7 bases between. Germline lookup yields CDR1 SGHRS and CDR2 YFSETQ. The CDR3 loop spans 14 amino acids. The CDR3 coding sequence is TGCGCCAGCAGCCTTAAATCGAACACCGGGGAGCTGTTTTTT. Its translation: CASSLKSNTGELFF.

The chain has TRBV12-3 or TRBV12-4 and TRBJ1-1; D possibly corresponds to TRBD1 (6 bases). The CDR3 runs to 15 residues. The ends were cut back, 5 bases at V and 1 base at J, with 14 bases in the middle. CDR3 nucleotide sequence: TGTGCCAGCAGTCCGGGGGCTTTCCGGAACACTGAAGCTTTCTTT. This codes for CASSPGAFRNTEAFF.